This T cell receptor (beta chain) was observed in a study of blood T cell repertoires in COVID-19. V was clipped by 0 bases and J by 2 bases; unmatched bases: 7. This CDR3 has 17 amino acids. Germline V gives CDR1 SGHAT, CDR2 FQNNGV. In the authors' workflow: Nucleated cell counts were estimated from reference gene primer amplification. The assay was immunoSEQ multiplex PCR, and TCRdb's table has in-frame clones only and misses some. V, J and clone size derive from that table, while D and trimming were established from the DNA sequence. The table records about 45,000 clones, around 79% of them present only once.

This sequence was found in a human donor in a cohort sampled during active COVID-19. This chain uses TRBV11-2 with TRBJ2-5; 9 bases align to TRBD2. Input material: peripheral blood. CDR3 protein: CASSLDPLSGRQETQYF. The CDR3 DNA sequence: TGTGCCAGCAGCTTAGATCCCCTAAGCGGGAGGCAAGAGACCCAGTACTTC.